This passage covers 11 T cell receptor beta chains from one sample sequenced in a study of T cells in Graves' hyperthyroidism and ophthalmopathy. TCR beta CDR3 regions were amplified from RNA transcripts. The TCR CDR3 was amplified in a first-round RT-PCR using the HTBI primer set. TCRdb passed the multiplex PCR reads through MiXCR, listing each CDR3 protein once. The profile shows around 200,000 distinct CDR3 sequences, about 15% of them singletons. The sequencing sample was made of blood. These receptors came from a woman aged 50 to 60 with Graves' hyperthyroidism.

In its sample, this clonotype was seen many times. This chain joins TRBV5-1 and TRBJ2-1; the match to TRBD2 covers 9 bases. CDR3 length equals 15 residues. With V trimmed by 4 bases and J by 6 bases, 8 bases remained unmatched. Germline-derived CDR1 and CDR2 are SGHRS and YFSETQ. The CDR3 protein is CASSPGTSLSNEQFF. DNA for the CDR3: TGCGCCAGCAGCCCGGGGACTAGCTTGAGCAATGAGCAGTTCTTC.

This chain links TRBV4-1 with TRBJ1-5; D ambiguous. This CDR3 comprises 15 residues. CDR1 and CDR2 (germline): MGHRA, YSYEKL. Trimming removed 0 bases from V and 3 bases from J, with 9 bases in between. CDR3 residues: CASSQDRQLNQPQHF. CDR3 nucleotides: TGCGCCAGCAGCCAAGACCGGCAGCTCAATCAGCCCCAGCATTTT.

The genes are TRBV6-2 or TRBV6-3 and TRBJ2-3, with TRBD2 matching over 7 bases. The CDR3 extends over 14 amino acids. The germline gives CDR1 MNHEY, CDR2 SVGEGT. Trimming cost V 7 bases and J 0 bases; bases outside gene matches: 4. As DNA, the CDR3 is TGTGCCAGCAATGGGGGGGGAAGCACAGATACGCAGTATTTT. Protein sequence: CASNGGGSTDTQYF.

The chain recombines TRBV7-9 with TRBJ2-2; 10 bases line up with TRBD2. The J segment lost 0 bases and the V segment lost 8 bases, leaving 9 bases of the junction unmatched. Germline V gene sequence: CDR1 SEHNR, CDR2 FQNEAQ (reference sequence). This CDR3 has 17 amino acids. The CDR3 nucleotides are TGTGCCAGCGCGGGGCTAGCGGGGGCTTCGAACACCGGGGAGCTGTTTTTT. It is translated as CASAGLAGASNTGELFF.

The chain carries TRBV28 and TRBJ1-2, with D hard to call. The V and J ends lost 6 bases and 8 bases respectively, with 10 bases between them. Germline V gene data show CDR1 as MDHEN and CDR2 as SYDVKM. This CDR3 is 11 amino acids long. The DNA for the CDR3 is TGTGCCAGCAGCATGACGGGGGGCTACACCTTC. Translating it yields CASSMTGGYTF.

This clonotype was observed many times. The V and J genes are TRBV6-1 and TRBJ1-1; D call uncertain. The CDR3 extends over 12 amino acids. The germline V and J ends were trimmed by 7 bases and 8 bases, with 14 bases remaining between them. Germline V CDR1 and CDR2: MNHNS, SASEGT. The CDR3 loop is CASKLDQLEAFF. DNA for the CDR3: TGTGCCAGCAAGTTAGACCAGCTCGAAGCTTTCTTT.

The table lists this clonotype with a count of one. A much more abundant neighbour one base away suggests this may be a read error. This chain connects TRBV27 to TRBJ2-7; tentative D call: TRBD1 (5 bases). CDR1 and CDR2 (germline): MNHEY, SMNVEV (reference sequence). This CDR3 contains 13 residues. Trimming removed 5 bases from V and 3 bases from J, with 11 bases in between. CDR3 region: CASSTPTGYEQYF. The DNA of the CDR3 is TGTGCCAGCAGTACCCCCACAGGCTACGAGCAGTACTTC.

This clonotype appeared a few times. V gene TRBV7-9 combines with J gene TRBJ1-2, with TRBD1 as a possible D gene (5 bases). CDR1 and CDR2 (germline): SEHNR, FQNEAQ (reference sequence). Trimming stripped 11 bases from V and 6 bases from J, with 10 bases between. The CDR3 spans 10 residues. The CDR3 here is CAAQGDGYTF. CDR3 DNA: TGTGCCGCCCAGGGAGATGGCTACACCTTC.

This clonotype was observed at least ten times. V gene TRBV7-8 combines with J gene TRBJ2-1, with D unclear. The CDR3 extends over 16 amino acids. Trimming left V 1 base short and J 2 bases short, with 12 bases between. Per germline, CDR1 SGHVS and CDR2 FQNEAQ. The CDR3 protein is CASSLEIGRPYNEQFF. In nucleotides, the CDR3 is TGTGCCAGCAGCTTAGAAATTGGGCGACCCTACAATGAGCAGTTCTTC. The full variable domain, completed using reference TRBV7-8 and TRBJ2-1, is GAGVSQSPRYKVAKRGQDVALRCDPISGHVSLFWYQQALGQGPEFLTYFQNEAQLDKSGLPSDRFFAERPEGSVSTLKIQRTQQEDSAVYLCASSLEIGRPYNEQFFGPGTRLTVL.

This clonotype was observed at least ten times. The chain employs TRBV2 and TRBJ2-7, with 9 bases fitting TRBD1. The length of the CDR3 is 13 residues. V shed 6 bases, J shed 2 bases, and the junction held 2 bases outside the gene matches. Germline assignment: CDR1 SNHLY and CDR2 FYNNEI. CDR3 sequence: CASSRDRAYEQYF. CDR3 nucleotide sequence: TGTGCCAGCAGCAGGGACAGGGCCTACGAGCAGTACTTC.

This clonotype was recorded at least ten times. V usage is TRBV18 and J usage is TRBJ1-1, with D possibly TRBD1 on 5 matching bases. Trimming shortened V by 3 bases and J by 1 base, and 9 bases separated the two germline ends. In germline, CDR1 is KGHSH, CDR2 LQKENI. The CDR3 consists of 14 residues. CDR3 amino acids: CASSPSGGNTEAFF. CDR3 nucleotides: TGTGCCAGCTCACCGTCTGGGGGGAACACTGAAGCTTTCTTT.